The entry below gives a single T cell receptor (beta chain) sequence along with its context. Antigen: not known. The data stem from a study of lymphopenia after photon versus proton radiotherapy. The study, taken as a whole, reports: In patients who died, overall survival fell as post-nadir TCR diversity dropped more. Post-nadir diversity loss with photons came from oligoclonal expansion, particularly CD8+ Temra cells.

Measured with immunoSEQ multiplex PCR; TCRdb has only the in-frame clones, and not every one. This repertoire shows 60,000 to 75,000 clones, more than 75% found once; its top ten account for about 2.3%. The V and J ends lost 1 base and 4 bases respectively, with 10 bases between them. The CDR3 has 15 amino acids. Germline CDR1 reads KGHSH; CDR2 reads LQKENI. The sequenced sample was peripheral blood, obtained from a patient treated with photon-based radiotherapy. The chain joins TRBV18 to TRBJ2-2; D ambiguous. This TCR derives from a man in his forties with gastric cancer. Here the CDR3 DNA reads TGTGCCAGCTCACCACAAACCCAACCCACCGGGGAGCTGTTTTTT. Translated, it gives CASSPQTQPTGELFF.